Below are 7 T cell receptor beta chains sequenced from a single sample in a study of control samples from healthy donors and cancer patients. Clones were read by immunoSEQ multiplex PCR, and TCRdb kept only the in-frame ones, dropping some. The sample includes 150,000 to 200,000 clones, around nine tenths of them seen just once. Sequences were obtained from blood. Source of these receptors: a man aged 30 to 39 in good health.

The CDR3 DNA sequence: TGTGCCAGCAGTGATTGGCCTAGCGGGAGGTCGGGTAATGAGCAGTTCTTC. It yields the protein CASSDWPSGRSGNEQFF. The chain has TRBV2 and TRBJ2-1, with 11 bases lining up with TRBD2. With 3 bases clipped from V and 7 bases from J, the junction kept 11 bases outside the gene matches. The CDR3 has 17 residues. CDR1 and CDR2 (germline): SNHLY, FYNNEI. Variable domain in full (rest from reference TRBV2 and TRBJ2-1): EPEVTQTPSHQVTQMGQEVILRCVPISNHLYFYWYRQILGQKVEFLVSFYNNEISEKSEIFDDQFSVERPDGSNFTLKIRSTKLEDSAMYFCASSDWPSGRSGNEQFFGPGTRLTVL.

The chain uses TRBV5-6 and TRBJ2-7, with D hard to call. Germline V CDR1 and CDR2: SGHDT, YYEEEE. The V end was cut by 5 bases, the J end by 3 bases, with 18 bases between. The CDR3 extends over 15 amino acids. The CDR3, as DNA: TGTGCCAGCAGTCCTGGACGGATACCCTTCTACGAGCAGTACTTC. Its protein is CASSPGRIPFYEQYF.

This sequence joins TRBV11-3 and TRBJ1-1; TRBD1 is a possible D gene (5 bases). V was trimmed by 3 bases and J by 1 base, leaving 12 bases between them. Germline V gene sequence: CDR1 SGHNT, CDR2 YENEEA. This CDR3 spans 15 amino acids. CDR3 residues: CASSFPRQGNTEAFF. CDR3 coding DNA: TGTGCCAGCAGCTTTCCAAGGCAGGGGAACACTGAAGCTTTCTTT.

The rearrangement links TRBV7-6 to TRBJ2-5; D might be TRBD1 (6 bases). From germline, CDR1 is SGHVS and CDR2 FNYEAQ. This CDR3 is 13 amino acids long. Trimming took 2 bases from V and 4 from J, leaving 8 bases between them. The CDR3 loop is CASSLWGRETQYF. DNA for the CDR3: TGTGCCAGCAGCTTATGGGGGCGAGAGACCCAGTACTTC.

This clone was detected only once. V is TRBV3-1 (or the pseudogene TRBV3-2) and J is TRBJ1-1; D ambiguous. The V end lost 1 base, the J end lost 7 bases, and 7 bases lay between the germline ends. Germline V gives CDR1 LGHDT, CDR2 YNNKEL (reference sequence). The CDR3 consists of 12 residues. The CDR3 coding sequence is TGTGCCAGCAGCCAAGCTTTTGGTGAAGCTTTCTTT. Translating it yields CASSQAFGEAFF.

This clone has only one observation. The chain is built from TRBV2 and TRBJ1-4; D not resolved. This CDR3 contains 14 residues. Germline V lookup: CDR1 SNHLY, CDR2 FYNNEI. Trimming took off 1 base at V and 7 bases at J, with 10 bases between the two ends. In DNA, the CDR3 is TGTGCCAGCAGTGAAGTTCCGGGAAGTGAAAAACTGTTTTTT. Amino acids: CASSEVPGSEKLFF. The variable domain in full, completed from reference TRBV2 and TRBJ1-4, reads EPEVTQTPSHQVTQMGQEVILRCVPISNHLYFYWYRQILGQKVEFLVSFYNNEISEKSEIFDDQFSVERPDGSNFTLKIRSTKLEDSAMYFCASSEVPGSEKLFFGSGTQLSVL.

The chain employs TRBV30 and TRBJ2-1; TRBD2 agrees at 7 bases. CDR3 size: 14 residues. Germline trimming cut 0 bases from V and 4 bases from J; bases unmatched to any gene: 3. Germline assignment: CDR1 GTSNPN and CDR2 SVGIG (reference sequence). The CDR3, as DNA: TGTGCCTGGAGTGTGGTAGCGGGTTACAATGAGCAGTTCTTC. Translated: CAWSVVAGYNEQFF.